The table lists the clone carrying this T cell receptor (beta chain) with a count of one. The antigen is unknown. Germline loops: CDR1 MNHEY, CDR2 SMNVEV (reference sequence). Trimming shortened V by 3 bases and J by 4 bases, and 12 bases separated the two germline ends. This CDR3 comprises 15 residues. A J-beta primer mix and a sample-barcoded 5' primer were used in a second PCR of about 7 to 11 cycles. From the 5' RACE reads, TCRdb called clonotypes with MiXCR, one entry per CDR3 protein. Here the sample spans over a million distinct CDR3 sequences, approximately 42% being singletons. The sample providers were healthy Caucasian people from Russia, aged roughly 6 to 90. The data originate from a study of blood T cells in healthy people across ages. Points from the study as a whole: TCR beta diversity was tightly associated with the proportion of naive T cells. In long-lived donors, naive CD4+ cell counts and diversity exceeded those of aged donors. Unsorted PBMC input precluded a conclusive naive versus antigen-experienced comparison.

The sequencing input was blood. The gene calls are TRBV27 and TRBJ2-2; no definite D call. The receptor was isolated from a woman under 30 in good health. The CDR3, as DNA: TGTGCCAGCAGTTTGGCATCCAGAGGCACCGGGGAGCTGTTTTTT. Amino acids: CASSLASRGTGELFF.